This TCR beta chain was obtained from a study of OX40 agonist ivuxolimab in advanced cancers. Profiling relied on immunoSEQ multiplex PCR, and the TCRdb table lists in-frame clones only, not all of them. The table includes roughly 76,000 clones, about 83% detected once. Blood samples were obtained at baseline, cycle 4 day 1, and cycle 7 day 1. This CDR3 is built from 15 residues. Germline loops: CDR1 ENHRY, CDR2 SYGVKD. Trimming removed 2 bases at V and 4 bases at J, with 14 bases between. The material sequenced was CD4+ or CD8+ T cells sorted from blood, taken in a trial of the OX40 agonist ivuxolimab. The chain recombines TRBV10-3 with TRBJ1-1; D is uncertain. The clonotype originates from an adult with an advanced solid tumor such as melanoma, head and neck, liver or kidney cancer. CDR3 bases: TGTGCCATCAGTGAGGTCGGGAGGTTGGGCACTGAAGCTTTCTTT. It is translated as CAISEVGRLGTEAFF.